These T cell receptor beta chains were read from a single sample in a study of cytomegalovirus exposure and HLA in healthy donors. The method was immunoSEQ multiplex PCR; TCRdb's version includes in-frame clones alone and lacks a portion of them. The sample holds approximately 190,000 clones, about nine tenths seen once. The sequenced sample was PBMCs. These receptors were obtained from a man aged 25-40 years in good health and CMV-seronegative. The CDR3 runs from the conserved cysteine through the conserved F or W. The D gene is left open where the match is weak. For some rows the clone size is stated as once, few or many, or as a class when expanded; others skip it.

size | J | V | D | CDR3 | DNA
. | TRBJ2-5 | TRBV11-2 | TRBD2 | CASSFGTSDWETQYF | TGTGCCAGCAGCTTTGGGACTAGCGACTGGGAGACCCAGTACTTC
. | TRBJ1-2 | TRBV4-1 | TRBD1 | CASSQDSAQGASYGYTF | TGCGCCAGCAGCCAAGATAGTGCCCAGGGGGCGAGCTATGGCTACACCTTC
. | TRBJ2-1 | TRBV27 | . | CASSYQNNEQFF | TGTGCCAGCAGTTATCAGAACAATGAGCAGTTCTTC
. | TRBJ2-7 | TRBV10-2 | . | CASSRSIEYYEQYF | TGCGCCAGCAGTCGATCTATTGAGTACTACGAGCAGTACTTC
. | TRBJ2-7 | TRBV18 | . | CASSKDSNYQQYF | TGTGCCAGCTCAAAGGACAGCAATTACCAGCAGTACTTC
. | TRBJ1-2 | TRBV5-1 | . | CASSTTGLDGYTF | TGCGCCAGCAGTACGACTGGGTTGGATGGCTACACCTTC
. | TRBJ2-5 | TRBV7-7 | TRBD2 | CASSGSGGTTQYF | TGTGCTAGCAGCGGTAGCGGGGGAACGACCCAGTACTTC
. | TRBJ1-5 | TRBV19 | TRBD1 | CASNGAGGRPQHF | TGTGCCAGTAACGGGGCAGGGGGCCGGCCCCAGCATTTT
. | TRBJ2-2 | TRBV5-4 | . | CASSLSLGANTGELFF | TGTGCCAGCAGCTTGAGCCTAGGGGCGAACACCGGGGAGCTGTTTTTT
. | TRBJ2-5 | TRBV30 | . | CAWSVIAGTQETQYF | TGTGCCTGGAGTGTAATTGCGGGAACCCAAGAGACCCAGTACTTC
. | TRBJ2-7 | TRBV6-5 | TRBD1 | CASTSVTGYEQYF | TGTGCCAGCACCTCCGTGACAGGGTACGAGCAGTACTTC
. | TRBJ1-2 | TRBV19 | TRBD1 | CASSITGGNYGYTF | TGTGCCAGTAGTATAACAGGGGGTAACTATGGCTACACCTTC
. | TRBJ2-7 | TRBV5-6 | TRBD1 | CASSQTGTGAYEQYF | TGTGCCAGCAGCCAAACCGGGACAGGGGCCTACGAGCAGTACTTC
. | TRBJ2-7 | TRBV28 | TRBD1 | CASSFGQGGMNEQYF | TGTGCCAGCAGCTTCGGACAGGGGGGAATGAACGAGCAGTACTTC
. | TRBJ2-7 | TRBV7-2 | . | CASSSRSGLSYEQYF | TGTGCCAGCAGCTCACGGAGCGGATTGTCCTACGAGCAGTACTTC
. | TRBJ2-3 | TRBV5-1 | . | CAGEVWDTQYF | TGCGCCGGAGAGGTATGGGATACGCAGTATTTT
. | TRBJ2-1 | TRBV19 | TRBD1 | CASSTRQGAFNEQFF | TGTGCCAGTAGTACACGACAGGGGGCGTTCAATGAGCAGTTCTTC
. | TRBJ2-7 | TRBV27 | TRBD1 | CASSRNSGTGGFYEQYF | TGTGCCAGCAGCCGAAATTCCGGGACAGGGGGCTTTTACGAGCAGTACTTC
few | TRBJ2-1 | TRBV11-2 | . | CASSPPTVDEQFF | TGTGCCAGCAGCCCACCGACTGTGGATGAGCAGTTCTTC
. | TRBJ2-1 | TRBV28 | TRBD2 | CASSHEPAGGRVEQFF | TGTGCCAGCAGCCACGAACCGGCGGGAGGGCGTGTTGAGCAGTTCTTC
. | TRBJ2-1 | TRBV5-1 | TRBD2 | CASSPGLVFDEQFF | TGCGCCAGCAGCCCGGGACTAGTGTTCGATGAGCAGTTCTTC
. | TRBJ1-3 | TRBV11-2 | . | CASSLLDSGNTIYF | TGTGCCAGCAGCCTCCTAGACTCTGGAAACACCATATATTTT
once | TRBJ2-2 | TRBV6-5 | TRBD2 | CASSYRTSSLTGELFF | TGTGCCAGCAGTTACCGGACTAGCTCACTCACCGGGGAGCTGTTTTTT
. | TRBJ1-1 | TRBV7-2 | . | CASNPGIPDTEAFF | TGTGCCAGCAACCCCGGGATTCCGGACACTGAAGCTTTCTTT
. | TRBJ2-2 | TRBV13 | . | CASERGIAGELFF | TGTGCCAGCGAGAGGGGGATCGCCGGGGAGCTGTTTTTT
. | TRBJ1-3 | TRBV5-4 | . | CASSLFGQGNTIYF | TGTGCCAGCAGCTTGTTCGGACAGGGAAACACCATATATTTT
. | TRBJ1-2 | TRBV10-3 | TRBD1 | CAISPQGSLNYGYTF | TGTGCCATCAGTCCACAGGGGTCTTTGAACTATGGCTACACCTTC
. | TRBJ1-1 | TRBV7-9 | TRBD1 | CASSFGQENTEAFF | TGTGCCAGCAGCTTTGGACAGGAGAACACTGAAGCTTTCTTT
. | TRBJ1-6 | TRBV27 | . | CASNSPGGYNSPLHF | TGTGCCAGCAATTCCCCCGGGGGCTATAATTCACCCCTCCACTTT
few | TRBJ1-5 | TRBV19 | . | CASSIDRGSNQPQHF | TGTGCCAGTAGTATAGATAGAGGTAGCAATCAGCCCCAGCATTTT
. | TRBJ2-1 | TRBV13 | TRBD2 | CASSSPSGYEQFF | TGTGCCAGCAGCTCCCCTAGCGGGTATGAGCAGTTCTTC
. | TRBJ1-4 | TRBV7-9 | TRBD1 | CASSAPRRDRDEKLFF | TGTGCCAGCAGCGCCCCCAGACGGGACAGGGATGAAAAACTGTTTTTT
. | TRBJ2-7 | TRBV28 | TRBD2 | CASTPLAGGSIYEQYF | TGTGCCAGCACCCCCCTAGCGGGGGGATCCATTTACGAGCAGTACTTC
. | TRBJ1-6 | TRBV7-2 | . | CASSPTGSGPLHF | TGTGCCAGCAGCCCCACAGGGTCTGGACCCCTCCACTTT
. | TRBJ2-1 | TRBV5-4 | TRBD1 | CASSLAGTVNEQFF | TGTGCCAGCAGCTTGGCCGGGACAGTCAATGAGCAGTTCTTC
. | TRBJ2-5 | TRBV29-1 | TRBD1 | CSVQKGTGPGETQYF | TGCAGCGTCCAAAAGGGGACAGGGCCGGGGGAGACCCAGTACTTC
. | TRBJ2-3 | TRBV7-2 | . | CASSFASYSGDTDTQYF | TGTGCCAGCAGCTTCGCCTCTTATAGCGGAGACACAGATACGCAGTATTTT
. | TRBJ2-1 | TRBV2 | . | CASSELGAGHEQFF | TGTGCCAGCAGTGAACTGGGGGCTGGACATGAGCAGTTCTTC
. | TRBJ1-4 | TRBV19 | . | CASNYGAGAEKLFF | TGTGCCAGTAATTATGGGGCAGGGGCTGAAAAACTGTTTTTT
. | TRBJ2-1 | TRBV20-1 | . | CSAGTGAEQFF | TGCAGTGCCGGAACGGGAGCGGAGCAGTTCTTC
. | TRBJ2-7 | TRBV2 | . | CASNRIPSYEQYF | TGTGCCAGCAACAGGATACCTTCCTACGAGCAGTACTTC
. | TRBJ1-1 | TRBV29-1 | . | CSVNPDRYTEAFF | TGCAGCGTGAACCCTGACAGGTACACTGAAGCTTTCTTT
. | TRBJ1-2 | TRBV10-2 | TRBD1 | CASSRGLNYGYTF | TGCGCCAGCAGCAGGGGGCTAAACTATGGCTACACCTTC
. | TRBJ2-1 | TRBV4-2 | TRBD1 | CASSQEGQGYGEQFF | TGTGCCAGCAGCCAAGAGGGACAGGGGTACGGTGAGCAGTTCTTC
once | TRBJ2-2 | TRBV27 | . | CASSLSLRGAGELFF | TGTGCCAGCAGTTTATCCCTCCGGGGAGCCGGGGAGCTGTTTTTT
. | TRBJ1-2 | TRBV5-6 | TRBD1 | CASSLVAGGNYGYTF | TGTGCCAGCAGCTTGGTGGCAGGGGGGAACTATGGCTACACCTTC
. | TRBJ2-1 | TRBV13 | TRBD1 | CASSGDRVLYEQFF | TGTGCCAGCAGCGGGGACAGGGTGTTGTATGAGCAGTTCTTC
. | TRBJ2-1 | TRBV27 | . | CASSLSWSVYNEQFF | TGTGCCAGCAGTTTATCGTGGTCGGTTTACAATGAGCAGTTCTTC